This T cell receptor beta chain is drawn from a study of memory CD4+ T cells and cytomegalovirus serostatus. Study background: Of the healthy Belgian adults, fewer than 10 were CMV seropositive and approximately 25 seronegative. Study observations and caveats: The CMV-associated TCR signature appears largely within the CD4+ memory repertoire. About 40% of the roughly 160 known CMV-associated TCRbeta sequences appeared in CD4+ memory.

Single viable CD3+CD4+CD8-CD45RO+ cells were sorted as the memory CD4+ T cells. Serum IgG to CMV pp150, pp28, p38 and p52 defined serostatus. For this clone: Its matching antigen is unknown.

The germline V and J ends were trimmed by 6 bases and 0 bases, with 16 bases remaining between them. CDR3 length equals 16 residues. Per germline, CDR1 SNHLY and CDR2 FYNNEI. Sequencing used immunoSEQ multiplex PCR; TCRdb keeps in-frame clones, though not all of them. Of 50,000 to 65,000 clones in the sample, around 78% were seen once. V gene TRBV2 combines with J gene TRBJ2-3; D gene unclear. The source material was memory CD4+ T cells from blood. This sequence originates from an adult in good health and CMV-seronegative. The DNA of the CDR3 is TGTGCCAGCAGGACCTTAGACATTCCTAGCACAGATACGCAGTATTTT. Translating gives CASRTLDIPSTDTQYF.